This paragraph reports one TCR beta chain. This clonotype was counted between two and nine times. Its antigen is unknown. Per-base quality was not reported, and no clone a single base away is much larger than it. V is reduced by 5 bases and J by 1 base, leaving a spacing of 16 bases between them. The CDR1 and CDR2 encoded by the germline V gene are KGHDR and SFDVKD. From cysteine to phenylalanine, the CDR3 is 17 amino acids long. The entry retains the CDR3 DNA only, 51 bases that are in frame from base 1. This record belongs to a study of blood T cells in healthy people across ages (dated by TCRdb to between 2014 and 2017). Looking at the study overall: In model experiments, roughly one uniquely barcoded TCR beta cDNA molecule per two T cells was captured by template switching. The donors were split into four age groups: young (average around 17 years), middle-aged (39), aged (over 55) and long-lived (over 75). The study measured age-related changes in TCR beta repertoire diversity using deep sequencing normalized with unique cDNA molecular identifiers. To avoid experimental bias, donors of different ages were randomly spread across the sequencing lanes. Two additional independent replicas of 1 million unique cDNA reads from the same blood draw were analyzed for two donors (one aged 18 to 29 and one aged 80 or older). What the study reported, not specific to this receptor: Donor CMV infection status was unknown, potentially confounding age-related changes in expanded clonotypes. Compared with the aged group, more naive CD4+ T cells, fewer expanded clones and increased TCR diversity were shown by the long-lived group, suggesting age selection. Because profiling used bulk unsorted PBMCs, naive and antigen-experienced compartments could not be compared conclusively. Estimates of total diversity based on one million sequenced T cells were considered lower bounds and underestimates. Observed TCR beta diversity per million T cells fell roughly linearly with age, and a significant reduction was already apparent by age about 36. A strong correlation was found between observed TCR beta diversity and the percentage of naive T cells measured by flow cytometry.

The approximately 39 donors, aged about 6 to 95 years, were systemically healthy Caucasian individuals from Russia. Each donor gave ten milliliters of peripheral blood, collected into EDTA-treated Vacutainer tubes. Ficoll-Paque density-gradient centrifugation was used to isolate PBMCs, with at least 7 million per sample. Total RNA, at least 6 micrograms per sample, was extracted from PBMCs with Trizol reagent. For every donor, flow cytometry on a PBMC aliquot measured the percentage of naive CD45RAhigh/CD27high T cells. Library prep was done by 5' RACE. The instrument given in TCRdb is Illumina HiSeq 2500. A second PCR of 7 to 11 cycles was performed with a sample-barcoded 5' primer and a J-beta primer mix. Each TCR beta cDNA molecule received a unique molecular identifier from a template-switch 5' adaptor carrying 12 random nucleotides. At least 3 million CDR3-containing paired-end reads were obtained from each sample. The Mint cDNA synthesis kit, primed by a TRBC-specific oligonucleotide, was used to synthesize first-strand cDNA from all RNA. Following uracil-DNA glycosylase treatment, a first 18-cycle PCR with universal primers M1SS and BC2_uni_R was performed on all cDNA. The authors' pipeline ran thus. Each sample was normalized by randomly selecting 1 million high-quality reads, each carrying a distinct molecular identifier. Instead of being binned into consensus sequences, reads that shared molecular identifiers were thrown out. MiTCR, run with a Q25 quality threshold and the strictest error-elimination algorithm, handled CDR3 identification, clonotype clustering and error correction. A nonparametric unseen species model using Euler transformation provided a lower-bound estimate of total TCR beta diversity. TCRdb reran the public reads through fastp at Q25 and MiXCR, keeping productive beta chains. Every distinct CDR3 protein forms one entry, paired with its most common genes and DNA. These V and J calls are TCRdb output, not the study's own analysis. The table for this sample lists fewer than 950,000 distinct CDR3 sequences; roughly 40% of them were counted only once. The ten largest clones represent roughly 13% of the sample.

The rearrangement combines TRBV24-1 with TRBJ2-2; the D region possibly corresponds to TRBD2 (5 bases align). The clonotype originates from a man between 18 and 29 years old in good health. Sequenced: blood. The bases read TGTGCCACCAGTGCCGTGAAGGACTTCGAGAACACCGGGGAGCTGTTTTTT. It translates to CATSAVKDFENTGELFF.